This entry lists 2 T cell receptor beta chains sequenced from one sample in a study of molecular identifiers for immune sequencing clone quantification. TCRdb used MiXCR to reprocess the PCR reads, holding one entry per CDR3 protein. The sample lists about 65,000 distinct CDR3 sequences, roughly 20% occurring once. What was sequenced was naive CD8+ T cells from blood, with Jurkat cell RNA spiked in. This sample's subset: FACS-sorted CD8+CD4-CCR7+CD45RA+ naive T cells. Receptor source: a human donor in good health. Some libraries in this study had Jurkat cell RNA spiked in.

This clonotype has a count of ten or more. The rearrangement joins TRBV6-5 to TRBJ2-5, with D possibly being TRBD1 or TRBD2 (5 bases each). The CDR3 runs to 16 residues. V lost 5 bases, J lost 3 bases, and 19 bases lay in between. Germline V lookup: CDR1 MNHEY, CDR2 SVGAGI. The CDR3 is CASSTGTASWKETQYF. CDR3 nucleotide sequence: TGTGCCAGCAGTACCGGGACCGCCAGCTGGAAAGAGACCCAGTACTTC.

The V and J genes are TRBV5-1 and TRBJ1-1, with a weak D call TRBD1 (5 bases). The CDR3 runs to 12 residues. V was clipped by 6 bases and J by 11 bases, with 17 bases between them. Germline loops: CDR1 SGHRS, CDR2 YFSETQ. The CDR3 here is CASKVLGELAFF. In nucleotides, the CDR3 is TGCGCCAGCAAGGTTTTAGGGGAATTGGCTTTCTTT.